Listed below are T cell receptor beta chains from one sample, sequenced in a study of T cell changes during pregnancy in multiple sclerosis. The assay was immunoSEQ multiplex PCR, and TCRdb's table has in-frame clones only and misses some. The sample contains some 27,000 clones, just over 90% of which appear only once. The sample in question was CD4+ T cells from peripheral blood mononuclear cells, obtained after pregnancy. The receptor set was obtained from a female donor with multiple sclerosis, enrolled in a pregnancy study. Both conserved end residues are part of each CDR3. A D gene is named only where the DNA matches it firmly. Not every row has a clone size; where given, it reads once, few, many or a size class.

cdr3_aa	cdr3_nt	j_call	v_call	d_call	clone_size
CASSATPRQGAYYGYTF	TGTGCCAGTAGCGCCACCCCAAGACAGGGGGCATACTATGGCTACACCTTC	TRBJ1-2	TRBV19	TRBD1	-
CASSDVKVGQGPDTQYF	TGTGCCAGCAGTGATGTAAAAGTGGGACAGGGCCCAGATACGCAGTATTTT	TRBJ2-3	TRBV25-1	TRBD1	few
CASSRSQGIYEQYF	TGTGCCAGTAGTAGATCACAGGGAATCTACGAGCAGTACTTC	TRBJ2-7	TRBV19	-	-
CASSLTGGETQYF	TGTGCCAGCAGCTTAACAGGAGGGGAGACCCAGTACTTC	TRBJ2-5	TRBV7-2	-	-
CSAYSYNGYTF	TGCAGTGCTTACAGTTATAATGGCTACACCTTC	TRBJ1-2	TRBV20-1	-	-
CATSSQRGGQPQHF	TGTGCCACCAGCAGCCAGCGGGGGGGACAGCCCCAGCATTTT	TRBJ1-5	TRBV15	-	-
CASSTRSYEQYF	TGTGCCAGTAGTACGAGGAGCTACGAGCAGTACTTC	TRBJ2-7	TRBV19	-	-
CASSLWGVDEKLFF	TGTGCCAGCAGTTTATGGGGAGTGGATGAAAAACTGTTTTTT	TRBJ1-4	TRBV27	-	-
CASSRDGRGDTDTQYF	TGTGCCAGCAGCCGTGACGGGAGGGGTGACACAGATACGCAGTATTTT	TRBJ2-3	TRBV7-9	TRBD2	-
CASSLQGPNTGELFF	TGTGCCAGCAGTTTACAGGGACCGAACACCGGGGAGCTGTTTTTT	TRBJ2-2	TRBV2	-	-
CASSEQGLSTDTQYF	TGTGCCAGCAGTGAACAGGGGCTTAGCACAGATACGCAGTATTTT	TRBJ2-3	TRBV2	-	-
CASGLVFASAVALGASTDTQYF	TGTGCTAGTGGTTTGGTATTCGCTTCGGCGGTAGCCTTGGGGGCTAGCACAGATACGCAGTATTTT	TRBJ2-3	TRBV12-5	-	-
CASSWTGGPNTEAFF	TGTGCCAGCAGCTGGACAGGGGGCCCGAACACTGAAGCTTTCTTT	TRBJ1-1	TRBV7-9	TRBD1	-
CASSAQGWDTQYF	TGTGCCAGCAGTGCGCAGGGGTGGGATACGCAGTATTTT	TRBJ2-3	TRBV6-6	-	-
CASSVAGGSEAFF	TGTGCCAGTAGTGTCGCTGGGGGGTCTGAAGCTTTCTTT	TRBJ1-1	TRBV19	-	-
CAWSGGGEQYF	TGTGCCTGGAGTGGGGGGGGCGAGCAGTACTTC	TRBJ2-7	TRBV30	TRBD2	-
CASSPPTWGENSPLHF	TGTGCCAGCAGTCCACCGACCTGGGGGGAGAATTCACCCCTCCACTTT	TRBJ1-6	TRBV28	-	once
CASSLGLAGAANTGELFF	TGCGCCAGCAGCTTGGGGCTAGCGGGGGCCGCGAACACCGGGGAGCTGTTTTTT	TRBJ2-2	TRBV5-1	TRBD2	-
CASSGYNEQYF	TGCGCCAGCAGTGGTTATAACGAGCAGTACTTC	TRBJ2-7	TRBV10-1	-	once
CASLAGAVGNTIYF	TGTGCCAGCCTGGCAGGGGCGGTTGGAAACACCATATATTTT	TRBJ1-3	TRBV2	-	-
CAWSSSLIQGQGARSGNTIYF	TGTGCCTGGAGTTCCAGTTTAATCCAGGGACAGGGGGCGCGTTCTGGAAACACCATATATTTT	TRBJ1-3	TRBV30	TRBD1	-
CASSLLTNTEAFF	TGCGCCAGCAGCTTGCTAACGAACACTGAAGCTTTCTTT	TRBJ1-1	TRBV5-1	-	-